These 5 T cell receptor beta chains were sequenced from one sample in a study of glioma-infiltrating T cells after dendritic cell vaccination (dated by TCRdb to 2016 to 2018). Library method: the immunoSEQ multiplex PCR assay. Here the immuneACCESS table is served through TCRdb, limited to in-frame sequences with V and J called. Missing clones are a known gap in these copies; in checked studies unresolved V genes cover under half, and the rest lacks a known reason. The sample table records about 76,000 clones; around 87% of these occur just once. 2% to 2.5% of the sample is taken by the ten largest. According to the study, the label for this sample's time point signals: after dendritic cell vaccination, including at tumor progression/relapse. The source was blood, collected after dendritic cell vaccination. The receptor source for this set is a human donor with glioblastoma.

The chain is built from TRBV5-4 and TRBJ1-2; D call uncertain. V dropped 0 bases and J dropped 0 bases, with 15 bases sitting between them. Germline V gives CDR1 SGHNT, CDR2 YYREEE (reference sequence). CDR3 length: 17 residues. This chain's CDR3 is CASSLEAAVTPNYGYTF. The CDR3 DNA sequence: TGTGCCAGCAGCTTGGAAGCGGCAGTAACTCCTAACTATGGCTACACCTTC.

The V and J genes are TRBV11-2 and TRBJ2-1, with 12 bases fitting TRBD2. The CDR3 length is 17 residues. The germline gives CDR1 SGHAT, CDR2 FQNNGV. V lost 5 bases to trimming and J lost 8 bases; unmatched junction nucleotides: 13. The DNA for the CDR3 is TGTGCCAGCAGCGCGACTAGCGGGGGCGGCGTTATCTATGAGCAGTTCTTC. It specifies CASSATSGGGVIYEQFF.

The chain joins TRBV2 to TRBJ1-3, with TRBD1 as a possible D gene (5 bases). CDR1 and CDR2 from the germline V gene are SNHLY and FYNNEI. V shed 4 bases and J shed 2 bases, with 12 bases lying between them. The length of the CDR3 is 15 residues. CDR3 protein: CASSGTRVAGNTIYF. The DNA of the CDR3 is TGTGCCAGCAGTGGTACCAGGGTGGCTGGAAACACCATATATTTT. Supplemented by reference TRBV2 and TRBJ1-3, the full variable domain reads EPEVTQTPSHQVTQMGQEVILRCVPISNHLYFYWYRQILGQKVEFLVSFYNNEISEKSEIFDDQFSVERPDGSNFTLKIRSTKLEDSAMYFCASSGTRVAGNTIYFGEGSWLTVV.

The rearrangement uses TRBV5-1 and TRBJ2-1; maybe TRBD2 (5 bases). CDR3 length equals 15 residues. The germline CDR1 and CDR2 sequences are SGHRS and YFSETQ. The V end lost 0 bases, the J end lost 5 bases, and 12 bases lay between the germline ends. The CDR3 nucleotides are TGCGCCAGCAGCTTGGCCCCCGGGAATGACAATGAGCAGTTCTTC. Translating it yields CASSLAPGNDNEQFF.

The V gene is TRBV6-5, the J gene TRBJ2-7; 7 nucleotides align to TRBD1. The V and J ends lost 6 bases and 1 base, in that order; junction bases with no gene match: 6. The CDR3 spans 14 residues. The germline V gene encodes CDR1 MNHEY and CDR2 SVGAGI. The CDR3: CASSLMGQSYEQYF. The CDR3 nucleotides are TGTGCCAGCAGCTTGATGGGACAGTCCTACGAGCAGTACTTC.